This entry lists 27 T cell receptor beta chains sequenced from one sample in a study of cytomegalovirus exposure and HLA in healthy donors. The PCR used 60 Vbeta and 13 Jbeta primers. The table came from immunoSEQ multiplex PCR; TCRdb's copy has only in-frame clones and leaves some out. The sample lists 65,000 to 70,000 clones; roughly nine tenths were seen once. Source material: PBMCs. The receptors were gathered from a woman under 40 in good health and CMV-seropositive.

This rearrangement joins TRBV18 to TRBJ1-1; possible D gene TRBD1, 5 bases. V was cut by 2 bases and J by 5 bases, with 12 bases left in between. The V gene's germline CDR1 is KGHSH and CDR2 LQKENI. The CDR3 length is 14 residues. The CDR3 nucleotides are TGTGCCAGCTCACCAGGGTCAGGGAATACTGAAGCTTTCTTT. It codes for CASSPGSGNTEAFF.

The genes are TRBV15 and TRBJ1-5; D perhaps matches TRBD1 (6 bases). Trimming pared 2 bases from V and 0 bases from J, leaving 8 bases between. This CDR3 contains 15 residues. Germline CDR1 LNHNV, CDR2 YYDKDF (reference sequence). CDR3 in DNA: TGTGCCACCAGCAGACACAGGGTTAGCAATCAGCCCCAGCATTTT. Residues: CATSRHRVSNQPQHF.

V and J are TRBV27 and TRBJ2-5, with a tentative D call TRBD2 (5 bases). The J call is uncertain, as TRBJ2-7 better fits the DNA end. Germline values: CDR1 MNHEY, CDR2 SMNVEV (reference sequence). The CDR3 length is 12 residues. The CDR3: CASRGSDYEQYF. The CDR3 DNA is TGTGCCAGCAGGGGGAGCGATTACGAGCAGTACTTC.

The V gene is TRBV14, the J gene TRBJ2-1; 7 bases are shared with TRBD1. The CDR3 extends over 16 amino acids. Germline assignment: CDR1 SGHDN and CDR2 FVKESK. Trimming removed 3 bases from V and 0 bases from J; junction bases left unmatched: 5. CDR3 coding DNA: TGTGCCAGCAGCCAGGGACAGCCGAGCTCCTACAATGAGCAGTTCTTC. It yields the protein CASSQGQPSSYNEQFF. The full variable domain, its missing parts supplied by reference TRBV14 and TRBJ2-1, is EAGVTQFPSHSVIEKGQTVTLRCDPISGHDNLYWYRRVMGKEIKFLLHFVKESKQDESGMPNNRFLAERTGGTYSTLKVQPAELEDSGVYFCASSQGQPSSYNEQFFGPGTRLTVL.

The gene calls are TRBV6-5 and TRBJ2-3; perhaps TRBD2 as D (6 bases). Germline-derived CDR1 and CDR2 are MNHEY and SVGAGI. The CDR3 runs 15 residues. Trimming took off 4 bases at V and 3 bases at J, with 14 bases between the two ends. Here the CDR3 reads CASSSPEGRTDTQYF. CDR3 DNA sequence: TGTGCCAGCAGTTCCCCGGAGGGGAGAACAGATACGCAGTATTTT.

The chain is built from TRBV7-6 and TRBJ1-5; no firm D call. There are 15 residues in the CDR3. Trimming left V 1 base short and J 6 bases short, with 13 bases between. Germline lookup yields CDR1 SGHVS and CDR2 FNYEAQ. For the CDR3, the DNA is TGTGCCAGCAGCTTAGATGAGGGAGTTCCTCAGCCCCAGCATTTT. This gives the protein CASSLDEGVPQPQHF.

The chain joins TRBV28 to TRBJ2-7; 9 bases are a match to TRBD1. Germline lookup yields CDR1 MDHEN and CDR2 SYDVKM. With V trimmed by 5 bases and J by 2 bases, 10 bases remained unmatched. The CDR3 covers 16 residues. The CDR3 DNA follows: TGTGCCAGCAGTCCCATCCGGGACAGGGCCCCCTACGAGCAGTACTTC. This gives the protein CASSPIRDRAPYEQYF.

This clone showed up just a few times. This rearrangement joins TRBV7-3 to TRBJ2-5, with TRBD2 identical over 10 bases. Per the germline V gene, CDR1 is SGHTA and CDR2 is FQGTGA. The CDR3 covers 15 residues. V dropped 1 base and J dropped 4; count of bases not matched to a gene: 3. The CDR3 reads CASSLIAGGGETQYF. Written as DNA, the CDR3 is TGTGCCAGCAGCTTAATAGCGGGAGGAGGAGAGACCCAGTACTTC. Together with reference TRBV7-3 and TRBJ2-5, the CDR3 gives the full variable domain: GAGVSQTPSNKVTEKGKYVELRCDPISGHTALYWYRQSLGQGPEFLIYFQGTGAADDSGLPNDRFFAVRPEGSVSTLKIQRTERGDSAVYLCASSLIAGGGETQYFGPGTRLLVL.

The chain is built from TRBV6-1 and TRBJ1-5, with TRBD1 matching over 8 bases. Per germline, CDR1 MNHNS and CDR2 SASEGT. Trimming took 3 bases from V and 0 from J; bases not matched to a gene: 10. This CDR3 is 18 amino acids long. The CDR3 DNA is TGTGCCAGCAGTGATCCGGACAGGGAAGAGTATAGCAATCAGCCCCAGCATTTT. It encodes CASSDPDREEYSNQPQHF.

The chain recombines TRBV19 with TRBJ2-3; 9 bases match TRBD2. This CDR3 has 16 residues. Trimming at V came to 9 bases and at J to 3 bases, leaving 13 bases not matched to a gene. Germline V gene lookup returns CDR1 LNHDA and CDR2 SQIVND (reference sequence). CDR3 loop: CASARASGMGTDTQYF. Written as DNA, the CDR3 is TGTGCCAGCGCCCGGGCTAGCGGGATGGGGACAGATACGCAGTATTTT.

The chain couples TRBV25-1 to TRBJ2-3, with 11 bases matching TRBD2. CDR3 length: 17 amino acids. Germline CDR1 and CDR2: MGHDK and SYGVNS. J gave up 1 base and V 6 bases, and 9 bases lay outside the gene matches. The CDR3 DNA follows: TGTGCCAGCAGCCCCAGCGGACTAGCGGGCCGCACAGATACGCAGTATTTT. Translation gives CASSPSGLAGRTDTQYF.

This chain links TRBV18 with TRBJ2-1; no definite D call. This CDR3 has 11 amino acids. Germline assignment: CDR1 KGHSH and CDR2 LQKENI. Trimming stripped 5 bases from V and 8 bases from J, with 7 bases between. CDR3 sequence (DNA): TGTGCCAGCTCAGTAGTTGATGAGCAGTTCTTC. Protein product: CASSVVDEQFF.

The gene calls are TRBV7-9 and TRBJ1-2; TRBD1 matches 8 bases. The junction had 13 bases not matched to a gene; V was cut back by 2 bases and J by 8 bases. This CDR3 has 16 amino acids. Germline-derived CDR1 and CDR2 are SEHNR and FQNEAQ (reference sequence). The CDR3: CASSLNSQGANGGYTF. Written as DNA, the CDR3 is TGTGCCAGCAGCTTAAACTCGCAGGGGGCGAACGGCGGCTACACCTTC. The full variable domain, in which reference TRBV7-9 and TRBJ1-2 provide the parts outside the CDR3, is DTGVSQNPRHKITKRGQNVTFRCDPISEHNRLYWYRQTLGQGPEFLTYFQNEAQLEKSRLLSDRFSAERPKGSFSTLEIQRTEQGDSAMYLCASSLNSQGANGGYTFGSGTRLTVV.

This chain connects TRBV11-2 to TRBJ1-1, with TRBD1 as a possible D gene (5 bases). CDR1 and CDR2 (germline): SGHAT, FQNNGV. The CDR3 is 13 residues long. V was trimmed by 4 bases and J by 5 bases, leaving 11 bases between them. This CDR3 is CASSSDRGTEAFF. CDR3 sequence (DNA): TGTGCCAGCAGCTCCGACAGAGGTACTGAAGCTTTCTTT.

This sequence joins TRBV5-1 and TRBJ2-5; TRBD2 matches at 8 bases. The junction had 6 bases not matched to a gene; V was cut back by 0 bases and J by 5 bases. The CDR3 totals 15 residues. In germline, CDR1 is SGHRS, CDR2 YFSETQ. CDR3 sequence reads: CASSLVLGREETQYF. DNA of the CDR3: TGCGCCAGCAGCTTGGTCCTCGGGAGGGAGGAGACCCAGTACTTC.

The J gene is TRBJ2-3, the V gene TRBV2; D may be TRBD2 (5 bases). The V end lost 9 bases, the J end lost 2 bases, and 15 bases lay between the germline ends. CDR1 is SNHLY, CDR2 FYNNEI, per germline. The CDR3 is 14 residues long. CDR3: CASRLAKVTDTQYF. The CDR3 DNA sequence: TGTGCCAGTCGGCTAGCTAAAGTCACAGATACGCAGTATTTT.

This chain connects TRBV15 to TRBJ2-7, with 8 bases matching TRBD1. The junction had 4 bases not matched to a gene; V was cut back by 4 bases and J by 2 bases. The length of the CDR3 is 14 residues. Per germline, CDR1 LNHNV and CDR2 YYDKDF (reference sequence). In DNA form, the CDR3 reads TGTGCCACCAGCACAGGACAGGGCCCCTACGAGCAGTACTTC. Protein product: CATSTGQGPYEQYF.

This chain links TRBV7-9 with TRBJ1-2; 9 nucleotides match TRBD1. CDR3 length equals 14 residues. Trimming took 5 bases from V and 5 from J; bases not matched to a gene: 6. The germline gives CDR1 SEHNR, CDR2 FQNEAQ (reference sequence). The CDR3 DNA reads TGTGCCAGCAGCACCACAGGGGGCGCGTATGGCTACACCTTC. Encoded protein: CASSTTGGAYGYTF.

The rearrangement joins TRBV11-1 to TRBJ2-3; 7 bases are shared with TRBD1. Per germline, CDR1 SGHAT and CDR2 FQDESV (reference sequence). Losses at the gene ends were 4 bases for V and 5 bases for J; bases not matched to a gene: 12. The length of the CDR3 is 16 residues. The DNA for the CDR3 is TGTGCCAGCAGCTCCGTAGGGGTGACAGGGAAAGATACGCAGTATTTT. This translates into CASSSVGVTGKDTQYF.

The rearrangement uses TRBV25-1 and TRBJ1-1, with D tentatively TRBD1 (6 bases). The CDR3 is 14 residues long. Germline V gene lookup returns CDR1 MGHDK and CDR2 SYGVNS. V lost 8 bases to trimming and J lost 4 bases, with 17 bases between them. The CDR3 spells CASSPQGFATEAFF. The CDR3 DNA follows: TGTGCCAGCTCTCCTCAGGGGTTTGCCACTGAAGCTTTCTTT.

This chain uses TRBV25-1 with TRBJ2-7; TRBD1 agrees at 8 bases. Germline V CDR1 and CDR2: MGHDK, SYGVNS. Trimming took 3 bases from V and 2 from J; bases not matched to a gene: 6. The CDR3 has 15 residues. CDR3 in amino acids: CASSDTGGPPYEQYF. CDR3 in DNA: TGTGCCAGCAGTGATACAGGGGGTCCCCCCTACGAGCAGTACTTC.

The rearrangement uses TRBV25-1 and TRBJ1-6; D ambiguous. The CDR3 has 14 residues. Germline V gene sequence: CDR1 MGHDK, CDR2 SYGVNS. Trimming took 4 bases from V and 10 from J, leaving 14 bases between them. The CDR3 region has the DNA TGTGCCAGCAGTGCCCCCGGAGGCGGGTCACCCCTCCACTTT. It yields the protein CASSAPGGGSPLHF.

The chain links TRBV6-4 to TRBJ1-2; D unresolved. The germline CDR1 and CDR2 sequences are MRHNA and SNTAGT. Between the trimmed V and J ends, which lost 2 bases and 8 bases, there was a span of 9 bases. There are 12 residues in the CDR3. In DNA, the CDR3 is TGTGCCAGCAGTGACCCGGGAGCGGGCTACACCTTC. This codes for CASSDPGAGYTF.

The V call is TRBV6-4, the J call TRBJ2-1; TRBD1 might be the D (6 bases). The V and J ends lost 6 bases and 0 bases respectively, with 12 bases between them. The length of the CDR3 is 15 residues. Germline loops: CDR1 MRHNA, CDR2 SNTAGT. CDR3 in amino acids: CASSPGDNSYNEQFF. CDR3 coding DNA: TGTGCCAGCAGCCCCGGGGACAACTCCTACAATGAGCAGTTCTTC.

In its sample, this clone was seen a few times. This sequence joins TRBV6-1 and TRBJ2-5; the match to TRBD2 covers 11 bases. The V gene's germline CDR1 is MNHNS and CDR2 SASEGT. Trimming took 7 bases from V and 5 from J; bases not matched to a gene: 9. This CDR3 spans 15 amino acids. The CDR3 bases are TGTGCCAGCAAATCGACTAGCGGGAAATACGAGACCCAGTACTTC. Protein sequence: CASKSTSGKYETQYF.

The CDR3 bases are TGCAGTGCTGTACTAGTAGATACGCAGTATTTT. This sequence encodes CSAVLVDTQYF. This chain joins TRBV20-1 and TRBJ2-3; perhaps TRBD2 as D (5 bases). The CDR3 runs 11 residues. Trimming left V 5 bases short and J 5 bases short, with 8 bases between. CDR1 and CDR2 (germline): DFQATT, SNEGSKA (reference sequence).

V usage is TRBV7-2 and J usage is TRBJ1-2; perhaps TRBD1 as D (5 bases). Trimming stripped 6 bases from V and 2 bases from J, with 10 bases between. From germline, CDR1 is SGHTA and CDR2 FQGNSA. The CDR3 has 13 amino acids. The DNA for the CDR3 is TGTGCCAGCAGTGGGGGGGGGAACTATGGCTACACCTTC. Translated: CASSGGGNYGYTF.